Listed here are 5 T cell receptor beta chains from one sample, sequenced in a study of beta chain features in type 1 diabetes. The isolated RNA, all of it, was reverse transcribed, so expressed TCRB transcripts were what got sequenced. Generated by immunoSEQ multiplex PCR, the TCRdb table keeps only in-frame clones and is missing some. The data hold about 140,000 clones, with roughly 7.2% observed a single time. Sequencing used central memory CD4+ T cells from blood. Receptors were obtained from a woman in her 30s in good health.

The chain combines TRBV10-2 with TRBJ2-7, with D maybe TRBD1 (6 bases). V lost 0 bases, J lost 7 bases, and 22 bases lay in between. Germline CDR1 WSHSY, CDR2 SAAADI. The CDR3 sequence is 17 residues long. Written as DNA, the CDR3 is TGCGCCAGCAGTGAGTCGGCGACGCCAACGGGAAGGGGGGAGCAGTACTTC. Translating gives CASSESATPTGRGEQYF.

The V gene is TRBV28, the J gene TRBJ2-2; TRBD1 aligns across 7 bases. V lost 6 bases to trimming and J lost 5 bases; unmatched junction nucleotides: 12. The V gene's germline CDR1 is MDHEN and CDR2 SYDVKM. This CDR3 is built from 16 residues. The chain's CDR3 is CASSTGAPFPTGELFF. CDR3 coding DNA: TGTGCCAGCAGCACAGGGGCCCCTTTCCCAACCGGGGAGCTGTTTTTT.

There are a few counts of this clone. For the CDR3, the DNA is TGTGCCAGCAGCTTTGGGGACACTCCCCCGTACTTC. Encoded protein: CASSFGDTPPYF. The gene calls are TRBV7-2 and TRBJ2-7; D is possibly TRBD1 (6 bases). The germline gives CDR1 SGHTA, CDR2 FQGNSA. The CDR3 is 12 residues long. Trimming took off 3 bases at V and 12 bases at J, with 15 bases between the two ends.

V usage is TRBV2 and J usage is TRBJ2-1; 7 bases align to TRBD2. The CDR3 is 15 residues long. The V gene end was trimmed by 6 bases and the J gene end by 7 bases; junction bases not matched to a gene: 12. Germline assignment: CDR1 SNHLY and CDR2 FYNNEI. The CDR3 DNA sequence: TGTGCCAGCAGCTTAGGTGGACTAGAGATTAATGAGCAGTTCTTC. This codes for CASSLGGLEINEQFF.

The chain carries TRBV2 and TRBJ1-5; 7 bases fit TRBD1. V dropped 5 bases and J dropped 11; count of bases not matched to a gene: 3. Germline-derived CDR1 and CDR2 are SNHLY and FYNNEI. The length of the CDR3 is 11 residues. The CDR3: CASSKQGSQHF. The CDR3 DNA reads TGTGCCAGCAGTAAACAGGGGTCCCAGCATTTT.